This TCR beta chain derives from a study of blood T cell repertoires in COVID-19. Study in general: There were acute and convalescent COVID-19 samples, and they came from the United States, Italy and Spain. Sample material is recorded as cDNA or gDNA derived from T cells, B-cell-depleted T cells, or PBMCs.

Assay: immunoSEQ multiplex PCR; the TCRdb copy retains only in-frame clones and omits some. The sample lists 110,000 or so clones, approximately 91% occurring once. The ends lost 8 bases at V and 3 bases at J; junction bases unmatched: 7. The CDR3 spans 13 residues. The source is a woman aged 70 to 79 who had recovered from COVID-19. J is TRBJ2-7 and V is TRBV12-3 or TRBV12-4; 7 positions agree with TRBD1. Specimen: peripheral blood. CDR3 nucleotides: TGTGCCAGCGGGCGGACAGGTCTCTACGAGCAGTACTTC. Translation gives CASGRTGLYEQYF.